This T cell receptor beta chain is drawn from a study of molecular identifiers for immune sequencing clone quantification. Whole-study findings and limits: Highly expanded clones may be undercounted when identical TCR molecules share barcodes.

Construction of naive CD8 libraries employed roughly 20,000 to 1,000,000 sorted cells together with 10%, 30% or 50% RNA. Sorting was used to obtain naive CD8 T cells (CD8+CD4-CCR7+CD45RA+). The germline V and J ends were trimmed by 9 bases and 3 bases, with 18 bases remaining between them. Germline V gene lookup returns CDR1 SGHRS and CDR2 YFSETQ. The CDR3 totals 14 residues. This clonotype was counted between two and nine times. Its antigen is currently unknown. Making the bulk TCR libraries relied on previously described methods and listed TCR primers. TCRdb re-derived calls from the PCR reads in MiXCR, one entry per CDR3 protein. The sample consists of hundreds of thousands of distinct CDR3 sequences, around 25% of them appearing once.

The clonotype was recovered from a human donor in good health. Some libraries in this study had Jurkat cell RNA spiked in. Input material: naive CD8+ T cells from blood, with Jurkat cell RNA spiked in. Stated subset: FACS-sorted CD8+CD4-CCR7+CD45RA+ naive T cells. The V gene is TRBV5-1, the J gene TRBJ1-2, with a possible D match to TRBD1 (5 bases). CDR3 sequence: CATRGGVGDYGYTF. CDR3 DNA sequence: TGCGCCACCCGGGGAGGGGTCGGAGACTATGGCTACACCTTC.